This T cell receptor (beta chain) originates from a study of T cell responses to AZD1222 COVID-19 vaccine. Losses at the gene ends were 12 bases for V and 1 base for J; bases not matched to a gene: 4. This CDR3 has 13 amino acids. Germline lookup yields CDR1 KGHDR and CDR2 SFDVKD. Repertoires were generated with immunoSEQ multiplex PCR, while TCRdb's copy carries only in-frame clones and drops some. The table lists over 100,000 clones, about nine tenths of them singletons. The rearrangement uses TRBV24-1 and TRBJ2-1, with 8 bases that match TRBD2. The TCR originated in an adult in good health. The sample was peripheral blood, taken on day 0 of AZD1222 vaccination. DNA for the CDR3: TGTGCCGTACGGGGGGGTTCCTACAATGAGCAGTTCTTC. The encoded protein is CAVRGGSYNEQFF.